This TCR beta chain was captured in a study of T-cell memory formation after mild COVID-19 (dated by TCRdb to about 2021). At the level of the whole study: TCR sequence clusters from the two donors were largely donor specific. T-cell clones expanding and contracting after mild COVID-19 in a couple of donors were tracked by longitudinal TCRalpha and TCRbeta repertoire sequencing. Two young, previously healthy adult volunteers, one female and one male, were included in the cohort.

The paper's findings and limits, for the study overall: Whether the second-wave clones peaking on day 37 were SARS-CoV-2 specific was not confirmed. Contracting CD4+ clones appeared mostly in the CM and EM memory subsets, whereas CD8+ clones were enriched in EMRA. The study covered only a couple of mild cases, and larger cohorts including severe cases with pre-infection samples were considered necessary. Clones contracting from day 15 to 85 had balanced CD4/CD8 phenotypes, while a second wave expanding from day 15 to 37 was biased towards CD4+. Some responding clones were detected in pre-infection memory, which suggested that pre-existing cross-reactive memory T cells had joined the SARS-CoV-2 response.

The sample holds many counts of this clonotype. What this receptor recognizes is not known. Base qualities are not provided; no much larger clone lies one nucleotide away. As encoded in the germline V gene, CDR1 is SGHTA while CDR2 is FQGNSA. V sheds 5 bases and J sheds 4 bases, leaving 11 bases between their ends. From cysteine to phenylalanine, the CDR3 is 14 amino acids long. The CDR3 DNA has 42 bases and is translated from base 1. Ficoll-Paque density gradient centrifugation was used to isolate PBMCs. Sequenced on an Illumina NovaSeq 6000. Using 5'RACE with constant-segment primers, TCRalpha and TCRbeta cDNA libraries were constructed, with sample barcodes and unique molecular identifiers added in the process. RNA was extracted from every sample with Trizol reagent. Amplification of the libraries took two PCR steps, and the second step added a second sample barcode plus Illumina TruSeq adapters. Sequencing of libraries was performed on an Illumina NovaSeq with 2 x 150 bp paired-end reads. For the original study's pipeline: Reads were demultiplexed and collapsed into UMI-guided consensus sequences with migec v1.2.7. Using mixcr v2.1.11, UMI consensuses were aligned to TRA and TRB V and J templates and then assembled into clonotypes. A clonotype was counted as expanded or contracted only when both edgeR and NoisET called the clonotype significant, with the noise models trained on biological replicates. For edgeR calls, the cutoffs were a false discovery rate-adjusted p below 0.01 and a log2 fold-change threshold of 1. As an exploratory analysis of dynamics, PCA with hierarchical clustering was applied to max-normalized trajectories of the 1000 most abundant clonotypes. Separately sequenced CD4+ and CD8+ repertoires were used to assign the CD4 or CD8 phenotype of responding clones. TCRdb reprocessing: public reads trimmed at Q25 with fastp, clones called with MiXCR, in-frame beta chains kept. Duplicate CDR3 protein sequences are folded into a single record with the most common DNA and genes. V and J calls and clone size were set by TCRdb, not the authors. This sample is represented by 80,000 to 130,000 distinct CDR3 sequences; over 8.5% of them were singletons. Approximately 40% of the sample belongs to the ten largest clones.

The rearrangement joined TRBV7-2 to TRBJ2-2; the D gene remains uncertain. The sequence derives from a man between 18 and 35 years old who had mild COVID-19 (a few samples of this study predate the infection). The sample titles of this study are shuffled in the database, so cell type and time point are left out; the donor was told from shared clones. The sequencing sample was made of PBMCs or a T cell subset sorted from them (not recorded which). CDR3 region: CASSPYLVTGELFF. The sequenced DNA: TGTGCCAGCAGCCCGTATTTAGTCACCGGGGAGCTGTTTTTT.